This T cell receptor (beta chain) was captured by sequencing in a study of beta chain features in type 1 diabetes. Study context: The samples had approximately 100,000,000 sorted cells examined in all.

Germline values: CDR1 SGHRS, CDR2 YFSETQ. V shed 4 bases, J shed 8 bases, and the junction held 9 bases outside the gene matches. The CDR3 is made up of 14 amino acids. Broader study findings: For Type 1 diabetes patients, all four CD4+ subsets carried TCRB CDR3s that were moderately but significantly shorter.

Every bit of the isolated RNA underwent reverse transcription, so sequencing read expressed TCRB transcripts. Libraries were prepared by immunoSEQ multiplex PCR; TCRdb keeps only in-frame clonotypes and omits some of them. The sample carries roughly 260,000 clones, roughly 11% recorded once. Notes on this clone: Its target is not known.

This clonotype originated in a man aged 25 to 45 with type 1 diabetes. What was sequenced was naive CD4+ T cells from blood. This chain joins TRBV5-1 and TRBJ2-3, with 8 nucleotides matching TRBD1. The CDR3 DNA is TGCGCCAGCAGCCAGGACAGGGCGGTGTCTACGCAGTATTTT. It encodes CASSQDRAVSTQYF.